These 13 T cell receptor beta chains share one sample of origin, sequenced in a study of blood T cell repertoires in COVID-19. Method: immunoSEQ multiplex PCR; TCRdb's copy keeps in-frame clones and lacks some. The sample gives 200,000 to 250,000 clones, roughly nine tenths of which show up once; more than 3% is in the top ten. Sequenced: PBMCs or T cells enriched from blood (not recorded which). These receptors all stem from a woman aged 18-30 years in a cohort exposed to, infected with or recovered from COVID-19 (not recorded which).

The chain joins TRBV5-1 to TRBJ1-2; D gene ambiguous. The CDR3 has 14 residues. Germline V gives CDR1 SGHRS, CDR2 YFSETQ. Between the trimmed V and J ends, which lost 2 bases and 1 base, there was a span of 9 bases. CDR3 nucleotides: TGCGCCAGCAGCTTAGAAAGCCGTAACTATGGCTACACCTTC. Translating gives CASSLESRNYGYTF. Filled out from reference TRBV5-1 and TRBJ1-2, the complete variable domain reads KAGVTQTPRYLIKTRGQQVTLSCSPISGHRSVSWYQQTPGQGLQFLFEYFSETQRNKGNFPGRFSGRQFSNSRSEMNVSTLELGDSALYLCASSLESRNYGYTFGSGTRLTVV.

J is TRBJ1-4 and V is TRBV7-6; TRBD1 matches at 10 bases. V gave up 5 bases and J gave up 10 bases; unmatched junction bases: 7. The CDR3 is made up of 14 amino acids. Germline CDR1 reads SGHVS; CDR2 reads FNYEAQ. DNA for the CDR3: TGTGCCAGCAGCACGGGACAGGGGAGGGGAAAACTGTTTTTT. This encodes CASSTGQGRGKLFF.

The rearrangement uses TRBV11-2 and TRBJ2-2; possibly TRBD2 for D (5 bases). Per the germline V gene, CDR1 is SGHAT and CDR2 is FQNNGV. Trimming removed 0 bases from V and 7 bases from J, with 12 bases in between. This CDR3 is built from 15 residues. The CDR3 is CASSLDRGKGGELFF. The CDR3 nucleotides read TGTGCCAGCAGCTTAGATCGGGGTAAAGGCGGGGAGCTGTTTTTT.

V usage is TRBV7-8 and J usage is TRBJ2-3; TRBD2 agrees at 16 bases. This CDR3 is built from 20 residues. Germline CDR1 is SGHVS and CDR2 is FQNEAQ. Trimming cost V 5 bases and J 0 bases; bases outside gene matches: 11. The CDR3 DNA follows: TGTGCCAGCAGCCCGGACACGGGACTAGCGGGAGGGCCTAGCACAGATACGCAGTATTTT. Amino acid sequence: CASSPDTGLAGGPSTDTQYF.

The rearrangement uses TRBV3-1 (or the pseudogene TRBV3-2) and TRBJ2-1, with D hard to call. Between the trimmed V and J ends, which lost 1 base and 0 bases, there was a span of 10 bases. The germline V gene has CDR1 LGHDT and CDR2 YNNKEL (reference sequence). This CDR3 spans 16 amino acids. The CDR3 sequence: CASSQGFGSSYNEQFF. For the CDR3, the DNA is TGTGCCAGCAGCCAAGGGTTCGGTAGCTCCTACAATGAGCAGTTCTTC.

The chain combines TRBV2 with TRBJ2-1, with 12 bases fitting TRBD1. This CDR3 has 15 amino acids. V gave up 6 bases and J gave up 7 bases; unmatched junction bases: 7. Germline CDR1 SNHLY, CDR2 FYNNEI. The CDR3 coding sequence is TGTGCCAGCAGGGCGGGACAGGGGGCGCTTAATGAGCAGTTCTTC. This sequence encodes CASRAGQGALNEQFF.

V gene TRBV4-1 combines with J gene TRBJ2-1, with 8 bases aligning to TRBD2. In germline, CDR1 is MGHRA, CDR2 YSYEKL. This CDR3 is 17 amino acids long. The trim removed 0 bases at V and 4 bases at J, leaving 8 bases unmatched. The CDR3 loop reads CASSQDRRRGAYNEQFF. CDR3 nucleotide sequence: TGCGCCAGCAGCCAAGATCGTAGGCGGGGGGCATACAATGAGCAGTTCTTC.

The rearrangement uses TRBV19 and TRBJ1-1, with TRBD1 identical over 9 bases. The CDR3 length is 13 residues. Germline CDR1 is LNHDA and CDR2 is SQIVND (reference sequence). V shed 5 bases, J shed 4 bases, and the junction held 2 bases outside the gene matches. The DNA for the CDR3 is TGTGCCAGTAGTTGGGGACAGGGCACTGAAGCTTTCTTT. Amino acid sequence: CASSWGQGTEAFF.

CDR3 in DNA: TGTGCCAGCAGTTACCTAGGGACAGCTGGATCCTACGAGCAGTACTTC. This gives the protein CASSYLGTAGSYEQYF. V gene TRBV6-5 combines with J gene TRBJ2-7; 7 bases match TRBD1. Germline loops: CDR1 MNHEY, CDR2 SVGAGI. The CDR3 runs to 16 residues. The V and J ends lost 2 bases and 1 base, in that order; junction bases with no gene match: 8.

This chain uses TRBV19 with TRBJ2-1; 8 nucleotides match TRBD2. Germline assignment: CDR1 LNHDA and CDR2 SQIVND (reference sequence). Trimming took 4 bases from V and 7 from J; bases not matched to a gene: 6. The CDR3 covers 14 residues. The CDR3 loop reads CASSTSGRENEQFF. The CDR3 DNA reads TGTGCCAGTAGTACCAGCGGGAGAGAGAATGAGCAGTTCTTC.

The chain employs TRBV19 and TRBJ1-1; perhaps TRBD1 as D (6 bases). Germline CDR1 LNHDA, CDR2 SQIVND (reference sequence). V shed 2 bases and J shed 3 bases, with 13 bases lying between them. CDR3 length: 15 amino acids. The CDR3 sequence is CASSISPPGDTEAFF. CDR3 in DNA: TGTGCCAGTAGTATATCCCCCCCAGGGGACACTGAAGCTTTCTTT.

The chain carries TRBV18 and TRBJ1-1; D perhaps matches TRBD1 (6 bases). V was clipped by 6 bases and J by 1 base, with 12 bases between them. The CDR3 loop spans 14 amino acids. Germline CDR1 KGHSH, CDR2 LQKENI. The DNA of the CDR3 is TGTGCCAGCTCGCCCGGGACACCGAACACTGAAGCTTTCTTT. As protein: CASSPGTPNTEAFF.

As regards this clone: The same CDR3 arises from other DNA sequences in this sample as well. J is TRBJ1-5 and V is TRBV19, with D hard to call. Germline CDR1 LNHDA, CDR2 SQIVND (reference sequence). The CDR3 loop spans 12 amino acids. Trimming left V 3 bases short and J 4 bases short, with 4 bases between. The CDR3 loop is CASSIGNQPQHF. DNA of the CDR3: TGTGCCAGTAGTATCGGGAATCAGCCCCAGCATTTT.